Listed here are 26 T cell receptor beta chains from one sample, sequenced in a study of siplizumab effects on memory and regulatory T cells. Cells that made up the mixed lymphocyte reaction were cocultured at 37°C for approximately 6 days. Antigens for these TCRs are unknown. This table comes from immunoSEQ multiplex PCR, and its TCRdb copy is limited to in-frame clones, with some not included. This sample has 9,500 or so clones, with about 46% found just once. The source material was CFSE-low (dividing) CD8+ T cells sorted from an allogeneic mixed lymphocyte reaction. The receptors here all came from a human donor in good health; the cells came from an allogeneic mixed lymphocyte reaction.

This clone rates as medium-sized. In DNA, the CDR3 is TGTGCCAGCAGCCAGGATAGAGCTAACTATGGCTACACCTTC. As protein: CASSQDRANYGYTF. The chain employs TRBV4-2 and TRBJ1-2; no reliable D call. Germline V gene sequence: CDR1 LGHNA, CDR2 YNFKEQ. V was trimmed by 3 bases and J by 0 bases, leaving 8 bases between them. The CDR3 is made up of 14 amino acids.

Only a few counts were recorded for this clone. This chain uses TRBV27 with TRBJ2-1; TRBD1 or TRBD2 may be the D gene (5 bases each). CDR1 and CDR2 from the germline V gene are MNHEY and SMNVEV (reference sequence). The CDR3 has 14 amino acids. Trimming shortened V by 3 bases and J by 4 bases, and 10 bases separated the two germline ends. Here the CDR3 DNA reads TGTGCCAGCAGTTTTGGGACCGGATACAATGAGCAGTTCTTC. It codes for CASSFGTGYNEQFF.

The CDR3 bases are TGTGCCAGTAGTATCTCCCTCGGGCCCTACAATGAGCAGTTCTTC. Translated: CASSISLGPYNEQFF. V gene TRBV19 combines with J gene TRBJ2-1; D gene ambiguous. The germline V and J ends were trimmed by 3 bases and 2 bases, with 11 bases remaining between them. CDR3 size: 15 residues. Per the germline V gene, CDR1 is LNHDA and CDR2 is SQIVND (reference sequence).

This clone is medium-sized. The gene calls are TRBV7-7 and TRBJ2-5; D gene unclear. The ends were cut back, 4 bases at V and 1 base at J, with 13 bases in the middle. Germline assignment: CDR1 SSHAT and CDR2 FNYEAQ (reference sequence). The CDR3 is 15 amino acids. CDR3 sequence: CASSSLGAFQETQYF. The CDR3 nucleotides are TGTGCCAGCAGCTCCCTTGGAGCTTTCCAAGAGACCCAGTACTTC.

The chain combines TRBV5-1 with TRBJ2-3; 8 bases line up with TRBD2. Trimming at V came to 4 bases and at J to 6 bases, leaving 7 bases not matched to a gene. The germline V gene encodes CDR1 SGHRS and CDR2 YFSETQ. CDR3 length: 14 amino acids. The CDR3 region is CASSPGLARDTQYF. The CDR3 coding sequence is TGCGCCAGCAGCCCTGGACTAGCAAGGGATACGCAGTATTTT.

V usage is TRBV6-6 and J usage is TRBJ1-5; possible D gene TRBD1, 5 bases. The germline V gene has CDR1 MNHNY and CDR2 SVGAGI (reference sequence). V lost 11 bases and J lost 4, with 9 bases in between. The CDR3 sequence is 11 residues long. In DNA form, the CDR3 reads TGTGCCGATCAGGGAAATCAGCCCCAGCATTTT. It codes for CADQGNQPQHF.

In this sample, this clone turned up once. This sequence joins TRBV27 and TRBJ2-5; possible D gene TRBD2, 5 bases. Judging by the DNA end, TRBJ2-7 fits better; the J call may be wrong. Looked up from germline, CDR1 is MNHEY and CDR2 is SMNVEV (reference sequence). The CDR3 extends over 14 amino acids. The CDR3 here is CASTPLGDSYEQYF. DNA for the CDR3: TGTGCCAGCACCCCCCTCGGGGACTCCTACGAGCAGTACTTC.

The rearrangement joins TRBV6-6 to TRBJ1-1; D ambiguous. With 6 bases removed from V and 3 bases from J, the gap between germline ends came to 8 bases. CDR1 is MNHNY, CDR2 SVGAGI, per germline (reference sequence). The CDR3 has 12 residues. The CDR3 DNA is TGTGCCAGCAGCTCCCCATACACTGAAGCTTTCTTT. Its translation is CASSSPYTEAFF.

Note on this clone: A much larger clone lies one base from this, so it may be a read error. Because it lacks the conserved phenylalanine or tryptophan at the end, this CDR3 is likely a read error. The rearrangement uses TRBV29-1 and TRBJ1-2; D might be TRBD1 (6 bases). Germline V gives CDR1 SQVTM, CDR2 ANQGSEA. Trimming pared 0 bases from V and 7 bases from J, leaving 12 bases between. The CDR3 length is 13 residues. The CDR3 here is CSVEDAGALGYTL. The DNA of the CDR3 is TGCAGCGTTGAAGATGCAGGGGCGCTTGGCTACACCCTC.

The chain carries TRBV5-4 and TRBJ2-7; 13 bases are a match to TRBD2. V dropped 3 bases and J dropped 4; count of bases not matched to a gene: 4. CDR1 is SGHNT and CDR2 is YYREEE in the germline V gene (reference sequence). The length of the CDR3 is 15 residues. CDR3 loop: CASSSGLAGRYEQYF. CDR3 in DNA: TGTGCCAGCAGCTCGGGACTAGCGGGGAGGTACGAGCAGTACTTC. Based on the CDR3 plus reference TRBV5-4 and TRBJ2-7, the full variable domain is ETGVTQSPTHLIKTRGQQVTLRCSSQSGHNTVSWYQQALGQGPQFIFQYYREEENGRGNFPPRFSGLQFPNYSSELNVNALELDDSALYLCASSSGLAGRYEQYFGPGTRLTVT.

The chain employs TRBV4-3 and TRBJ1-2, with D unclear. V was shortened by 0 bases and J by 7 bases, with 12 bases between the two germline ends. This CDR3 is built from 14 residues. Germline values: CDR1 LGHNA, CDR2 YSLEER. The CDR3 bases are TGCGCCAGCAGCCAAGATCTAACGGATGTTGGCTACACCTTC. Its translation is CASSQDLTDVGYTF.

This clone was seen a few times. This chain uses TRBV2 with TRBJ1-2; 9 nucleotides agree with TRBD1. The junction had 10 bases not matched to a gene; V was cut back by 7 bases and J by 4 bases. Per germline, CDR1 SNHLY and CDR2 FYNNEI. CDR3 length equals 15 residues. CDR3 sequence (DNA): TGTGCCAGCACCCCGATCGACAGGGGGGGCTATGGCTACACCTTC. It encodes CASTPIDRGGYGYTF.

Sample share makes this clone medium-sized. The chain combines TRBV10-1 with TRBJ2-7; TRBD2 agrees at 12 bases. The CDR3 contains 14 residues. In germline, CDR1 is WNHNN, CDR2 SYGVQD (reference sequence). With V trimmed by 2 bases and J by 5 bases, 1 base remained unmatched. CDR3 sequence (DNA): TGCGCCAGCAGTGAGAGGACTAGCGGGGACGAGCAGTACTTC. Translation: CASSERTSGDEQYF.

This chain uses TRBV7-9 with TRBJ2-4, with D tentatively TRBD1 or TRBD2 (5 bases each). The CDR3 loop spans 14 amino acids. V was cut by 4 bases and J by 8 bases, with 15 bases left in between. Germline CDR1 is SEHNR and CDR2 is FQNEAQ (reference sequence). CDR3 sequence: CASSSDWGWDIQYF. The CDR3 coding sequence is TGTGCCAGCAGCTCGGACTGGGGGTGGGACATTCAGTACTTC.

The chain carries TRBV7-3 and TRBJ2-3; unclear D gene. CDR1 SGHTA and CDR2 FQGTGA come from the germline V gene. The CDR3 has 12 residues. V gave up 7 bases and J gave up 1 base, with 6 bases separating them. The CDR3 sequence: CASIGGTDTQYF. The CDR3 region has the DNA TGTGCCAGCATTGGGGGCACAGATACGCAGTATTTT. The whole variable domain, filled in from reference TRBV7-3 and TRBJ2-3, reads GAGVSQTPSNKVTEKGKYVELRCDPISGHTALYWYRQSLGQGPEFLIYFQGTGAADDSGLPNDRFFAVRPEGSVSTLKIQRTERGDSAVYLCASIGGTDTQYFGPGTRLTVL.

This clone was detected ten times or more. This chain uses TRBV13 with TRBJ2-5; D is uncertain. V lost 5 bases and J lost 5, with 15 bases in between. This CDR3 has 14 amino acids. The germline V gene has CDR1 PRHDT and CDR2 FYEKMQ (reference sequence). The CDR3 loop reads CASSTRTILETQYF. The CDR3 coding sequence is TGTGCCAGCAGCACCCGCACGATCCTTGAGACCCAGTACTTC.

Relative to its sample, this clone is medium-sized. The chain couples TRBV7-2 to TRBJ2-7; 10 bases match TRBD2. The CDR3 consists of 13 residues. V was pared by 7 bases and J by 4 bases, with 4 bases of the junction left unmatched. Germline-derived CDR1 and CDR2 are SGHTA and FQGNSA. The CDR3: CASTVAGGYEQYF. The DNA for the CDR3 is TGTGCCAGCACCGTAGCGGGGGGATACGAGCAGTACTTC.

This clone came up a few times. The chain has TRBV7-9 and TRBJ2-5; perhaps D is TRBD1 or TRBD2 (5 bases each). This CDR3 is built from 15 residues. V lost 0 bases and J lost 2, with 10 bases in between. Germline CDR1 is SEHNR and CDR2 is FQNEAQ (reference sequence). The CDR3 DNA sequence: TGTGCCAGCAGCTTAGCGCCGGGACCACAAGAGACCCAGTACTTC. Translating it yields CASSLAPGPQETQYF.

In DNA, the CDR3 is TGTGCCAGCACTAATTCCCGCGGTTTAGGGTCTTTCGACTCCGAGCAGTACTTC. Translated, it gives CASTNSRGLGSFDSEQYF. The chain carries TRBV28 and TRBJ2-7; D not certain. The CDR3 runs to 18 residues. CDR1 and CDR2 from the germline V gene are MDHEN and SYDVKM. V shed 7 bases and J shed 6 bases, with 31 bases lying between them.

The chain joins TRBV6-5 to TRBJ2-3; 7 bases agree with TRBD1. The V and J ends lost 6 bases and 5 bases, in that order; junction bases with no gene match: 5. CDR3 length equals 13 residues. Germline assignment: CDR1 MNHEY and CDR2 SVGAGI. The CDR3 here is CASRTTGVDTQYF. As DNA, the CDR3 is TGTGCCAGCAGAACCACAGGGGTAGATACGCAGTATTTT.

J is TRBJ1-2 and V is TRBV5-4, with unresolved D. The CDR3 spans 15 residues. The germline gives CDR1 SGHNT, CDR2 YYREEE (reference sequence). V was clipped by 6 bases and J by 2 bases, with 17 bases between them. In nucleotides, the CDR3 is TGTGCCAGCATTCCCTTGCGGGAGCCGAACTATGGCTACACCTTC. This sequence encodes CASIPLREPNYGYTF.

The chain links TRBV11-2 to TRBJ2-3, with D maybe TRBD2 (6 bases). Germline assignment: CDR1 SGHAT and CDR2 FQNNGV. Trimming cost V 5 bases and J 6 bases, with 9 bases left between them. The CDR3 consists of 12 residues. The CDR3 bases are TGTGCCAGCAGCGGACGGGGGGATACGCAGTATTTT. It yields the protein CASSGRGDTQYF.

V gene TRBV27 combines with J gene TRBJ2-7, with 10 nucleotides matching TRBD2. The junction had 3 bases not matched to a gene; V was cut back by 6 bases and J by 4 bases. Germline V gene sequence: CDR1 MNHEY, CDR2 SMNVEV (reference sequence). This CDR3 contains 13 residues. CDR3 sequence (DNA): TGTGCCAGCAGGCTAGCGGGGGATTACGAGCAGTACTTC. This sequence encodes CASRLAGDYEQYF.

The chain is built from TRBV6-1 and TRBJ1-1; the D is unclear. Trimming shortened V by 3 bases and J by 5 bases, and 16 bases separated the two germline ends. From germline, CDR1 is MNHNS and CDR2 SASEGT. The CDR3 covers 15 residues. DNA of the CDR3: TGTGCCAGCAGTGAGGCATGGGGAGATAGGACTGAAGCTTTCTTT. Translation: CASSEAWGDRTEAFF.

This chain connects TRBV5-5 to TRBJ2-7, with 8 bases matching TRBD2. Per the germline V gene, CDR1 is SGHKS and CDR2 is YYEKEE (reference sequence). After removal of 2 bases from V and 4 bases from J, the junction contained 2 bases not matched to a gene. CDR3 length: 13 amino acids. For the CDR3, the DNA is TGTGCCAGCAGCTTTCGGGGGGGATACGAGCAGTACTTC. The encoded protein is CASSFRGGYEQYF.

This clone occurred a few times. This chain uses TRBV19 with TRBJ1-1, with unresolved D. There are 13 residues in the CDR3. Trimming cost V 7 bases and J 4 bases, with 13 bases left between them. Germline lookup yields CDR1 LNHDA and CDR2 SQIVND (reference sequence). Here the CDR3 reads CASKIGVITEAFF. For the CDR3, the DNA is TGTGCCAGTAAAATTGGAGTAATCACTGAAGCTTTCTTT.